The 9 T cell receptor beta chains below were found in one sample sequenced in a study of cytomegalovirus exposure and HLA in healthy donors. A multiplex PCR was run with 60 Vbeta primers and 13 Jbeta primers. The protocol was immunoSEQ multiplex PCR, while the TCRdb copy is restricted to in-frame clones and leaves out a portion. Of approximately 130,000 clones in the sample, around 77% were seen once. The sequenced sample consisted of PBMCs. These receptors were collected from a man between 45 and 60 years old in good health and CMV-seronegative.

The chain is built from TRBV11-3 and TRBJ2-3; maybe TRBD1 (6 bases). Germline V lookup: CDR1 SGHNT, CDR2 YENEEA. Trimming cost V 5 bases and J 4 bases, with 10 bases left between them. The CDR3 contains 13 residues. CDR3 sequence reads: CASSAQGSDTQYF. In DNA form, the CDR3 reads TGTGCCAGCAGCGCACAGGGCTCAGATACGCAGTATTTT.

The genes are TRBV7-2 and TRBJ2-2, with D perhaps matching TRBD1 (6 bases). The CDR3 totals 13 residues. Trimming shortened V by 1 base and J by 16 bases, and 16 bases separated the two germline ends. The V gene's germline CDR1 is SGHTA and CDR2 FQGNSA. The CDR3: CASSLGHAGQQFF. The CDR3 DNA follows: TGTGCCAGCAGCTTAGGACATGCCGGACAGCAGTTTTTT.

This clone showed up just once. The chain carries TRBV7-2 and TRBJ2-5, with unresolved D. The CDR3 spans 13 residues. Trimming took off 1 base at V and 7 bases at J, with 10 bases between the two ends. Germline V lookup: CDR1 SGHTA, CDR2 FQGNSA. The CDR3 is CASSLESRRTQYF. The CDR3 nucleotides read TGTGCCAGCAGCTTAGAGTCTAGAAGGACCCAGTACTTC.

This chain joins TRBV1 and TRBJ2-7; the table's D gene call, TRBD2, was not cross checked with the DNA. TRBV1 is listed as a pseudogene. The CDR3 spans 22 residues. The CDR3 region has the DNA TGCACCAGCAGCCAAGATCGGTTCATGGAAGGGCGAGGAGCCACATTAGCGGCCGGGCAGTACTTC. Amino acids: CTSSQDRFMEGRGATLAAGQYF.

The chain combines TRBV2 with TRBJ1-2; 7 nucleotides agree with TRBD1. Germline trimming cut 4 bases from V and 7 bases from J; bases unmatched to any gene: 6. This CDR3 is built from 13 residues. CDR1 is SNHLY and CDR2 is FYNNEI in the germline V gene. CDR3 sequence reads: CASSGKGASGYTF. The CDR3 nucleotides are TGTGCCAGCAGTGGAAAGGGGGCGAGTGGCTACACCTTC. The full variable domain, with the rest looked up from reference TRBV2 and TRBJ1-2, is EPEVTQTPSHQVTQMGQEVILRCVPISNHLYFYWYRQILGQKVEFLVSFYNNEISEKSEIFDDQFSVERPDGSNFTLKIRSTKLEDSAMYFCASSGKGASGYTFGSGTRLTVV.

V usage is TRBV19 and J usage is TRBJ2-2; 13 bases fit TRBD2. This CDR3 comprises 16 residues. The trim removed 5 bases at V and 5 bases at J, leaving 5 bases unmatched. Germline CDR1 and CDR2: LNHDA and SQIVND (reference sequence). The CDR3 is CASSLGLAGLTGELFF. DNA for the CDR3: TGTGCCAGTAGTCTGGGACTAGCGGGACTGACCGGGGAGCTGTTTTTT.

The chain couples TRBV7-8 to TRBJ2-2; D not certain. V dropped 5 bases and J dropped 0 bases, with 13 bases sitting between them. CDR3 length equals 16 residues. The germline gives CDR1 SGHVS, CDR2 FQNEAQ. CDR3 nucleotide sequence: TGTGCCAGCAGCCTAGAGAGACAACCGAACACCGGGGAGCTGTTTTTT. This codes for CASSLERQPNTGELFF.

The genes are TRBV27 and TRBJ2-1, with 8 bases identical to TRBD1. The V gene end was trimmed by 3 bases and the J gene end by 12 bases; junction bases not matched to a gene: 34. CDR1 and CDR2 (germline): MNHEY, SMNVEV (reference sequence). This CDR3 is built from 22 residues. The CDR3 DNA reads as TGTGCCAGCAGTTTCAATCCTCCAGACAGGGGATCGTTAATTACGGACAAATTTGGGCAGTTCTTC. Its protein is CASSFNPPDRGSLITDKFGQFF.

V is TRBV28 and J is TRBJ2-7, with 11 bases identical to TRBD2. J was trimmed by 4 bases and V by 8 bases; bases with no gene match: 4. The germline CDR1 and CDR2 sequences are MDHEN and SYDVKM. The length of the CDR3 is 13 residues. CDR3 sequence reads: CASQTSGTYEQYF. CDR3 bases: TGTGCCAGCCAGACTAGCGGGACTTACGAGCAGTACTTC.